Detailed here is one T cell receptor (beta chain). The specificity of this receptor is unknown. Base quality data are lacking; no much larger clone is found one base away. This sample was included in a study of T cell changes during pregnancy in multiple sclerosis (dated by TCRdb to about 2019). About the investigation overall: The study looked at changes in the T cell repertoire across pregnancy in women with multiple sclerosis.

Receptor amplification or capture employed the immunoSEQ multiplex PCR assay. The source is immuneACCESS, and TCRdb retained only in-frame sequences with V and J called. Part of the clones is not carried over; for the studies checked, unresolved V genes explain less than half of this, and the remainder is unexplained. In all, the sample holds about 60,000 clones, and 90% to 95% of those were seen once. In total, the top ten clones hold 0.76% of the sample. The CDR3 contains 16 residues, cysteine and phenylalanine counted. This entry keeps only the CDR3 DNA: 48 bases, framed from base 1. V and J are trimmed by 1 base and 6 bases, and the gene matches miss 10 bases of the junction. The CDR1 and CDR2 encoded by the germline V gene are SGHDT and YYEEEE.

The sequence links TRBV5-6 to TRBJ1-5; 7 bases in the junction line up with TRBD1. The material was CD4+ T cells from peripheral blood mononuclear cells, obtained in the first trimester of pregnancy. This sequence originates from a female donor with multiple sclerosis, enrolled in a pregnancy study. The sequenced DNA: TGTGCCAGCAGCTTGTCTGGACAGGACAAAGCTCAGCCCCAGCATTTT. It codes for CASSLSGQDKAQPQHF. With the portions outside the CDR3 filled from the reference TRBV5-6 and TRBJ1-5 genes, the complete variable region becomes DAGVTQSPTHLIKTRGQQVTLRCSPKSGHDTVSWYQQALGQGPQFIFQYYEEEERQRGNFPDRFSGHQFPNYSSELNVNALLLGDSALYLCASSLSGQDKAQPQHFGDGTRLSIL.